Below, 27 T cell receptor beta chains from the same sample are listed, as sequenced in a study of CD8 T cells in Susac syndrome. An input of 0.5 to 1 ug of RNA was subjected to reverse transcription using random hexamers. MiXCR, applied by TCRdb to the immunoSEQ multiplex PCR reads, yields one record per CDR3 protein. The table records around 130,000 distinct CDR3 sequences, roughly 80% of them present only once. The source material was CD8+ T cells from PBMCs. These receptors were collected from a human donor with multiple sclerosis.

The chain recombines TRBV30 with TRBJ2-7; possibly TRBD1 or TRBD2 for D (5 bases each). The V gene lost 0 bases and the J gene lost 6 bases, with 12 bases spanning the gap. The CDR3 loop spans 13 amino acids. Germline lookup yields CDR1 GTSNPN and CDR2 SVGIG (reference sequence). The CDR3 reads CAWSVMTRGEQYF. The CDR3 region has the DNA TGTGCCTGGAGTGTAATGACGAGGGGCGAGCAGTACTTC.

This clonotype was counted a few times. The chain couples TRBV11-3 to TRBJ2-1, with D perhaps given as TRBD1 or TRBD2 (5 bases each). V was trimmed by 4 bases and J by 5 bases, leaving 15 bases between them. Per germline, CDR1 SGHNT and CDR2 YENEEA. This CDR3 has 15 amino acids. Written as DNA, the CDR3 is TGTGCCAGCAGCTCGTACGCCGGGGCAAACAATGAGCAGTTCTTC. It specifies CASSSYAGANNEQFF.

The V gene is TRBV6-4, the J gene TRBJ2-3; 12 bases align to TRBD2. Germline V gene data show CDR1 as MRHNA and CDR2 as SNTAGT. This CDR3 spans 15 amino acids. V shed 7 bases and J 2 bases; nucleotides not matched to a gene: 4. CDR3 DNA: TGTGCCAGCAATCCTAGCGGGGGGGACACAGATACGCAGTATTTT. Its protein is CASNPSGGDTDTQYF.

In DNA form, the CDR3 reads TGTGCCAGCAGCTCCGTGACAGGGGTGATTCAGCCCCAGCATTTT. As protein: CASSSVTGVIQPQHF. The rearrangement links TRBV7-8 to TRBJ1-5; TRBD1 agrees at 8 bases. V was clipped by 4 bases and J by 6 bases; unmatched bases: 8. The CDR3 is 15 residues long. Germline V gives CDR1 SGHVS, CDR2 FQNEAQ. Based on the CDR3 plus reference TRBV7-8 and TRBJ1-5, the full variable domain is GAGVSQSPRYKVAKRGQDVALRCDPISGHVSLFWYQQALGQGPEFLTYFQNEAQLDKSGLPSDRFFAERPEGSVSTLKIQRTQQEDSAVYLCASSSVTGVIQPQHFGDGTRLSIL.

The rearrangement joins TRBV12-3 or TRBV12-4 to TRBJ1-5; possible D gene TRBD1, 5 bases. CDR3 length equals 15 residues. The V and J ends lost 5 bases and 2 bases respectively, with 13 bases between them. In DNA form, the CDR3 reads TGTGCCAGCAGTGCCAGGGTATCGGGCAATCAGCCCCAGCATTTT. Translated, it gives CASSARVSGNQPQHF.

The V call is TRBV24-1, the J call TRBJ2-1, with D maybe TRBD1 (5 bases). V gave up 1 base and J gave up 6 bases, with 12 bases separating them. Germline V lookup: CDR1 KGHDR, CDR2 SFDVKD. The CDR3 length is 15 residues. CDR3 DNA: TGTGCCACCAGTGATTTCCTCAGGGATCGCAATGAGCAGTTCTTC. This codes for CATSDFLRDRNEQFF.

The chain uses TRBV29-1 and TRBJ1-1, with D perhaps matching TRBD1 (5 bases). The V end lost 7 bases, the J end lost 5 bases, and 14 bases lay between the germline ends. The germline gives CDR1 SQVTM, CDR2 ANQGSEA. The CDR3 consists of 12 residues. As DNA, the CDR3 is TGCAGCGGTTATGCAGGGAAAACTGAAGCTTTCTTT. This codes for CSGYAGKTEAFF.

The J gene is TRBJ2-3, the V gene TRBV12-3 or TRBV12-4, with 10 bases aligning to TRBD2. Trimming at V came to 6 bases and at J to 3 bases, leaving 6 bases not matched to a gene. This CDR3 is built from 15 residues. CDR3 protein: CASRQGLAPTDTQYF. For the CDR3, the DNA is TGTGCCAGCAGGCAGGGACTAGCGCCTACAGATACGCAGTATTTT.

The genes are TRBV2 and TRBJ2-7, with 9 nucleotides matching TRBD1. CDR3 size: 13 residues. The germline V gene encodes CDR1 SNHLY and CDR2 FYNNEI. The V segment lost 6 bases and the J segment 4 bases; nucleotides outside the gene matches: 4. The CDR3 DNA reads TGTGCCAGCAGGGGACAGGGTTTATACGAGCAGTACTTC. Encoded protein: CASRGQGLYEQYF.

V usage is TRBV30 and J usage is TRBJ1-2; D is unclear. Germline V gene lookup returns CDR1 GTSNPN and CDR2 SVGIG (reference sequence). This CDR3 is built from 14 residues. The V end lost 2 bases, the J end lost 0 bases, and 10 bases lay between the germline ends. The CDR3 protein is CAWSPKLANYGYTF. CDR3 sequence (DNA): TGTGCCTGGAGTCCTAAATTAGCTAACTATGGCTACACCTTC.

The table lists this clonotype with a few counts. The chain is built from TRBV7-9 and TRBJ2-5, with D tentatively TRBD2 (6 bases). Germline lookup yields CDR1 SEHNR and CDR2 FQNEAQ (reference sequence). V was shortened by 0 bases and J by 5 bases, with 10 bases between the two germline ends. This CDR3 has 14 amino acids. CDR3 amino acids: CASSLARGLETQYF. The CDR3, as DNA: TGTGCCAGCAGCTTAGCCCGGGGGTTGGAGACCCAGTACTTC.

V usage is TRBV7-9 and J usage is TRBJ2-2; no clear D. CDR1 is SEHNR and CDR2 is FQNEAQ in the germline V gene (reference sequence). Trimming removed 0 bases from V and 6 bases from J, with 8 bases in between. The CDR3 runs 14 residues. The CDR3 DNA reads TGTGCCAGCAGCTTAGCGCTCCAGGCCGGGGAGCTGTTTTTT. Amino acids: CASSLALQAGELFF.

J is TRBJ2-1 and V is TRBV20-1, with TRBD1 matching 8 bases. Germline assignment: CDR1 DFQATT and CDR2 SNEGSKA (reference sequence). The CDR3 covers 15 residues. The V gene end was trimmed by 3 bases and the J gene end by 0 bases; junction bases not matched to a gene: 4. CDR3 residues: CSARGGQGSYNEQFF. CDR3 DNA: TGCAGTGCTAGGGGCGGACAGGGCTCCTACAATGAGCAGTTCTTC.

This clonotype was detected only a few times. The V and J genes are TRBV7-9 and TRBJ1-2, with TRBD1 identical over 8 bases. The CDR3 is made up of 15 amino acids. The germline CDR1 and CDR2 sequences are SEHNR and FQNEAQ (reference sequence). V lost 5 bases and J lost 4; bases outside the gene matches: 9. CDR3 nucleotides: TGTGCCAGCAGCCCTTCCGGGACAGGATCCTATGGCTACACCTTC. This gives the protein CASSPSGTGSYGYTF.

The chain combines TRBV7-9 with TRBJ2-3; a possible D gene is TRBD1 (6 bases). The CDR3 totals 19 residues. Trimming shortened V by 4 bases and J by 2 bases, and 25 bases separated the two germline ends. The germline CDR1 and CDR2 sequences are SEHNR and FQNEAQ (reference sequence). CDR3 bases: TGTGCCAGCAGCTCCCCAACCCACAGGGAAGACGAACTCACAGATACGCAGTATTTT. Translating gives CASSSPTHREDELTDTQYF.

J is TRBJ1-2 and V is TRBV28; possibly TRBD1 for D (6 bases). V was clipped by 7 bases and J by 7 bases, with 19 bases between them. CDR3 size: 14 residues. Germline CDR1 reads MDHEN; CDR2 reads SYDVKM. CDR3 nucleotides: TGTGCCAGCACCCACTTGGGGGGGCGGGTTGGCTACACCTTC. Protein sequence: CASTHLGGRVGYTF.

V usage is TRBV7-2 and J usage is TRBJ1-3; 7 positions match TRBD1. The germline CDR1 and CDR2 sequences are SGHTA and FQGNSA. The V segment lost 5 bases and the J segment 4 bases; nucleotides outside the gene matches: 11. The CDR3 has 16 residues. CDR3 DNA sequence: TGTGCCAGCAGCCCGCTGTACAGGGGTCACGGAAACACCATATATTTT. This gives the protein CASSPLYRGHGNTIYF.

This rearrangement joins TRBV10-1 to TRBJ2-7; 7 bases are a match to TRBD2. The CDR3 loop spans 17 amino acids. Germline V gives CDR1 WNHNN, CDR2 SYGVQD (reference sequence). Losses at the gene ends were 6 bases for V and 4 bases for J; bases not matched to a gene: 18. CDR3 nucleotides: TGCGCCAGCAGGCGACTAGCCGTCCCCTTCGACCGTTACGAGCAGTACGTC. Protein sequence: CASRRLAVPFDRYEQYV.

V is TRBV28 and J is TRBJ2-3; D unresolved. Trimming took off 1 base at V and 0 bases at J, with 5 bases between the two ends. The CDR3 contains 14 residues. CDR1 and CDR2 (germline): MDHEN, SYDVKM. The CDR3 nucleotides are TGTGCCAGCAGTTTATTAGAGAGCACAGATACGCAGTATTTT. This codes for CASSLLESTDTQYF.

CDR3 protein: CASSLGAPGAGELFF. The CDR3 DNA follows: TGTGCCAGCAGCTTAGGGGCTCCGGGGGCCGGGGAGCTGTTTTTT. V gene TRBV7-9 combines with J gene TRBJ2-2; a possible D gene is TRBD2 (6 bases). Germline V gene data show CDR1 as SEHNR and CDR2 as FQNEAQ (reference sequence). The CDR3 contains 15 residues. Trimming cost V 1 base and J 6 bases, with 12 bases left between them.

The CDR3 coding sequence is TGTGCCAGGACATTTGGGGGTGAGCAGTTCTTC. Protein sequence: CARTFGGEQFF. The rearrangement joins TRBV2 to TRBJ2-1, with D perhaps TRBD1 or TRBD2 (5 bases each). The V and J ends lost 9 bases and 9 bases respectively, with 12 bases between them. CDR1 and CDR2 from the germline V gene are SNHLY and FYNNEI. There are 11 residues in the CDR3.

This clonotype occurred once. The V gene is TRBV3-1, the J gene TRBJ2-3; TRBD1 agrees at 7 bases. This CDR3 spans 13 amino acids. Germline CDR1 LGHDT, CDR2 YNNKEL (reference sequence). The junction had 8 bases not matched to a gene; V was cut back by 0 bases and J by 14 bases. The DNA of the CDR3 is TGTGCCAGCAGCCAAGAGTTTGAGGGGGCACCGTATTTT. It codes for CASSQEFEGAPYF.

This chain uses TRBV13 with TRBJ1-1; TRBD1 is a possible D gene (6 bases). The CDR3 contains 13 residues. V lost 3 bases and J lost 5, with 10 bases in between. Looked up from germline, CDR1 is PRHDT and CDR2 is FYEKMQ (reference sequence). This CDR3 is CASSFGGTTEAFF. The CDR3 nucleotides are TGTGCCAGCAGCTTTGGGGGGACAACTGAAGCTTTCTTT.

The V call is TRBV4-2, the J call TRBJ1-1; no reliable D call. V gave up 0 bases and J gave up 7 bases, with 9 bases separating them. Germline CDR1 and CDR2: LGHNA and YNFKEQ. The CDR3 has 13 residues. CDR3 coding DNA: TGTGCCAGCAGCCAAGATTGGGGAATTGAAGCTTTCTTT. Translation: CASSQDWGIEAFF.

The V call is TRBV5-5, the J call TRBJ1-2, with a possible D match to TRBD1 (5 bases). CDR3 length equals 15 residues. V was pared by 3 bases and J by 4 bases, with 16 bases between. Germline values: CDR1 SGHKS, CDR2 YYEKEE (reference sequence). DNA of the CDR3: TGTGCCAGCAGCTCGGACTTACCCGGGGGCTATGGCTACACCTTC. Amino acid sequence: CASSSDLPGGYGYTF. Full variable domain (rest looked up from reference TRBV5-5 and TRBJ1-2): DAGVTQSPTHLIKTRGQQVTLRCSPISGHKSVSWYQQVLGQGPQFIFQYYEKEERGRGNFPDRFSARQFPNYSSELNVNALLLGDSALYLCASSSDLPGGYGYTFGSGTRLTVV.

The rearrangement uses TRBV7-2 and TRBJ1-4, with D tentatively TRBD1 (5 bases). This CDR3 contains 16 residues. Trimming took 4 bases from V and 8 from J, leaving 20 bases between them. CDR1 and CDR2 (germline): SGHTA, FQGNSA. CDR3 region: CASSSLREGTGEKLFF. Written as DNA, the CDR3 is TGTGCCAGCAGCTCCCTCAGGGAGGGTACGGGGGAAAAACTGTTTTTT.

V is TRBV7-2 and J is TRBJ2-5; the D is unclear. The CDR3 runs 15 residues. Germline V gene sequence: CDR1 SGHTA, CDR2 FQGNSA. V was cut by 1 base and J by 0 bases, with 9 bases left in between. The CDR3 sequence: CASSLVASHQETQYF. CDR3 DNA sequence: TGTGCCAGCAGCTTAGTGGCCAGCCACCAAGAGACCCAGTACTTC.